This T cell receptor (beta chain) is from a study of CD8+ T cells in alopecia areata (dated by TCRdb to the late 2010s). The study in broad terms: Treated patients were enrolled in an open-label pilot trial of oral tofacitinib, 5 to 10 mg twice daily, for moderate-to-severe alopecia areata. Biopsies were taken from tofacitinib-treated patients at baseline and at 4 and 24 weeks of treatment, and a later scalp biopsy was taken in several of the tofacitinib-treated patients. To study T cell clonal expansion in alopecia areata, the researchers applied high-throughput TCRbeta sequencing to both the C3H/HeJ mouse model and human patients. Scalp tissue and sorted CD4+ and CD8+ peripheral blood T cells from patchy and totalis/universalis alopecia areata patients and from healthy controls were covered by human TCRbeta sequencing. Patients stayed on tofacitinib for 6 to 18 months and then had 6 months of follow-up off drug so that delayed response and recurrence could be assessed. RNA was obtained with the PAXgene miRNA kit for fixed scalp, the miRNeasy kit for PBMCs, and the RNeasy kit for mouse skin. TCRbeta CDR3 regions were amplified by immunoSEQ multiplex PCR using 35 Vbeta forward and 13 Jbeta reverse primers. The SALT score, which quantifies the percentage of affected scalp surface area, was used to measure disease severity in treated patients. Clonality in the scalp was compared among normal scalp (n=4), patchy alopecia areata scalp (n=8), and alopecia totalis/universalis scalp (n=8). Overall study outcomes, separate from this receptor: Lesional scalp, especially in alopecia totalis/universalis, showed higher clonality and more expanded CD8+ clones than normal scalp, suggesting antigenic drive. With tofacitinib, both scalp clonality and the number of expanded CD8+ clones among the top 100 scalp clones went down significantly. Because the treated cohort was small and had just a single nonresponder, larger studies are needed to establish links between baseline CD8+ expansion and response. Unlike mouse skin, which is dominated by gammadelta T cells, normal human skin has resident alphabeta T cells that are also sequenced, and this complicates analysis of the scalp TCR repertoire. During tofacitinib treatment, many expanded lesional clones remained in scalp and blood, and this persistence may partly explain relapse after treatment is stopped. Shared TCR sequences between patients were less evident than in mice, which may be partly attributable to HLA diversity in the patient population.

In the case of this clone: Its specific antigen is unknown. No base quality values were provided; no much bigger clone lies one nucleotide off.

The CDR3 starts with the cysteine, ends with the phenylalanine, and has 12 residues. The sequence is cut down to CDR3 DNA, 36 bases in frame from base 1. From a lookup of the germline V gene (reference sequence), CDR1 and CDR2 are GTSNPN and SVGIG. Trimming removed 5 bases from V and 3 bases from J, leaving 10 bases between the germline ends. The time point label on this specimen signifies: less than 25 weeks on oral tofacitinib. This specimen's treatment or condition label, per the study, means: oral pan-JAK inhibitor, 5-10 mg twice daily. Lesional scalp punch biopsies and peripheral blood were obtained from alopecia areata patients. PBMCs were isolated by density centrifugation and stained for CD3, CD4 and CD8, and CD4+ and CD8+ T cells were sorted on a FACSAria. The library was generated by the immunoSEQ multiplex PCR assay. To provide template for TCR sequencing, every sample had RNA extracted and reverse transcribed into cDNA. First-strand cDNA was synthesized using SuperScript III with a 2:1 mix of oligo-dT and random hexamers. A synthetic immune receptor repertoire was used to gauge amplification bias, and whatever bias remained was removed computationally. As for how the authors treated the data: Raw reads were preprocessed for error removal, and CDR3 was defined according to IMGT conventions as running from the conserved cysteine to phenylalanine. Clonality was computed by normalizing Shannon entropy by log2 of the number of productive unique TCRs and subtracting the result from 1. Scalp TCRbeta sequences were cross-referenced with sorted blood CD4 and CD8 repertoires so that the CD4 or CD8 identity of scalp clones could be inferred. The immuneACCESS repertoire file appears here via TCRdb, limited to in-frame rearrangements. These files lack a portion of the clones; in checked studies, under half of the deficit traces to unresolved V genes, and the cause of the others is not known. Clonal size and the V and J genes are those of that table, whereas D and trimming came from the DNA. Across this sample there are about 200,000 clones, with 58% seen only once. 5.5% of the sample belongs to the ten largest clones.

The sequence came from a human donor with alopecia areata. Here the sequenced sample was CD4+ T cells sorted from blood, taken at week 24, from a patient treated with tofacitinib. The chain joins TRBV30 to TRBJ2-5; the D gene remains uncertain. CDR3 protein: CAWSFGEETQYF. At the DNA level, the sequence is TGTGCCTGGTCGTTTGGGGAAGAGACCCAGTACTTC.